This T cell receptor beta chain was identified during a study of metastatic and nonmetastatic thyroid tumors. Patients were all untreated before their thyroid surgery. Original handling: In papillary thyroid cancer, a distant-metastasis classifier was built using CDR3 differences across clinicopathological groups. TCRdb called clones again from the PCR reads with MiXCR. The V and J calls, along with clone size, are taken from TCRdb and not from the paper's own processing. The profile shows around 34,000 clones, over 15% of them singletons. This clone was picked up many times. Sequences were obtained from blood. This receptor was obtained from a female donor with papillary thyroid cancer or a benign thyroid nodule (not recorded which). Some clones in this sample may be carry-over from other donors' samples.

The CDR3 DNA follows: TGTGCCTGGAGCCACCAAAGGGGCAGGGGGGCTGAAGCTTTCTTT. Its translation: CAWSHQRGRGAEAFF. The chain couples TRBV30 to TRBJ1-1; 7 nucleotides line up with TRBD1. The CDR3 has 15 residues. The germline CDR1 and CDR2 sequences are GTSNPN and SVGIG (reference sequence). Losses at the gene ends were 3 bases for V and 6 bases for J; bases not matched to a gene: 13.